These T cell receptor beta chains were read from a single sample in a study of blood T cell repertoires in COVID-19. Data came from immunoSEQ multiplex PCR; TCRdb stores just in-frame clones and leaves some out. The sample has under 300,000 clones, about nine tenths seen once. The sequencing sample was made of peripheral blood. The receptors shown here come from a man in his thirties or forties with COVID-19, enrolled during active disease. Each CDR3 is given with its conserved first and last residue. Each record gives: J gene, D gene, V gene, CDR3 DNA, CDR3 protein. D genes are given only for firm matches.

j_gene: TRBJ1-6
d_gene: NA
v_gene: TRBV5-1
CDR3nt: TGCGCCAGCAGCTTGGCAGGGTCAGGTAATTCACCCCTCCACTTT
CDR3aa: CASSLAGSGNSPLHF

j_gene: TRBJ1-1
d_gene: NA
v_gene: TRBV6-5
CDR3nt: TGTGCCAGCAGTTACCCCGCAAACTCATACACTGAAGCTTTCTTT
CDR3aa: CASSYPANSYTEAFF

j_gene: TRBJ2-1
d_gene: TRBD2
v_gene: TRBV6-5
CDR3nt: TGTGCCAGCAGCCTTAGCGGGGGGCCCCACAATGAGCAGTTCTTC
CDR3aa: CASSLSGGPHNEQFF

j_gene: TRBJ1-5
d_gene: TRBD1
v_gene: TRBV2
CDR3nt: TGTGCCAGCAGTGAATATGGGACAGGGAACAATCAGCCCCAGCATTTT
CDR3aa: CASSEYGTGNNQPQHF

j_gene: TRBJ1-4
d_gene: TRBD1
v_gene: TRBV15
CDR3nt: TGTGCCACCAGCAGACTTCAGGGGGTTGGCGAAAAACTGTTTTTT
CDR3aa: CATSRLQGVGEKLFF

j_gene: TRBJ2-1
d_gene: NA
v_gene: TRBV9
CDR3nt: TGTGCCAGCAGCGTAGGTTCGGGTATTGGTGAGCAGTTCTTC
CDR3aa: CASSVGSGIGEQFF

j_gene: TRBJ2-1
d_gene: NA
v_gene: TRBV11-3
CDR3nt: TGTGCCAGCAGCCCCTCCGGCCAGGGGTCCTACAATGAGCAGTTCTTC
CDR3aa: CASSPSGQGSYNEQFF

j_gene: TRBJ1-1
d_gene: TRBD1
v_gene: TRBV9
CDR3nt: TGTGCCAGCAGCGCGACCCGGGACAGGGCCTTCAGCGGGTACGGCGCTGAAGCTTTCTTT
CDR3aa: CASSATRDRAFSGYGAEAFF

j_gene: TRBJ1-4
d_gene: TRBD1
v_gene: TRBV11-2
CDR3nt: TGTGCCAGCAGCTTTGTTGGACAGGTCGAGGAAAAACTGTTTTTT
CDR3aa: CASSFVGQVEEKLFF

j_gene: TRBJ2-5
d_gene: TRBD2
v_gene: TRBV19
CDR3nt: TGTGCCAGTAGTTTCAAACGGGGGGGCCTTCATCAAGAGACCCAGTACTTC
CDR3aa: CASSFKRGGLHQETQYF

j_gene: TRBJ2-7
d_gene: TRBD2
v_gene: TRBV6-1
CDR3nt: TGTGCCGGCAGTGAAGCGCTTCTGGCGGGGGCCTACGAGCAGTACTTC
CDR3aa: CAGSEALLAGAYEQYF